Detailed here is one TCR beta chain. Produced via immunoSEQ multiplex PCR; TCRdb's table is partial and in-frame only. The sample shows 250,000 to 350,000 clones, over 75% of them seen only once. The data are from a study of blood T cell repertoires in COVID-19. V trimming: 7 bases; J trimming: 8 bases; junction bases outside the gene matches: 6. Germline V gene lookup returns CDR1 WSHSY and CDR2 SAAADI. The CDR3 has 12 amino acids. Sequencing used peripheral blood. This receptor was obtained from a young man with active or convalescent COVID-19. This sequence joins TRBV10-2 and TRBJ2-3, with 7 positions matching TRBD2. CDR3 nucleotide sequence: TGCGCCAGCACGGCGACTAGCTTTACGCAGTATTTT. This encodes CASTATSFTQYF.